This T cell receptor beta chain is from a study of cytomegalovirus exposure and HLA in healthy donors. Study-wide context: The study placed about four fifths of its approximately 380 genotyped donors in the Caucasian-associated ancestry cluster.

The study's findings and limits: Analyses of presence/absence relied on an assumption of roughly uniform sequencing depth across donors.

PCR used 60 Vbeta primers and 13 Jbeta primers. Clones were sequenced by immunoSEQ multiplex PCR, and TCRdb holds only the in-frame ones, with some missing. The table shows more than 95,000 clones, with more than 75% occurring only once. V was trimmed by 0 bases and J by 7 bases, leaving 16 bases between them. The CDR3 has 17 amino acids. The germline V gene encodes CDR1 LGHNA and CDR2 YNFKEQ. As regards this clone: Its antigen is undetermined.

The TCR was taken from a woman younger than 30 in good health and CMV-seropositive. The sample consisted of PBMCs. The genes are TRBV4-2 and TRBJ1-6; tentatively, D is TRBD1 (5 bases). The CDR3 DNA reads TGTGCCAGCAGCCAAGAGGGGGGGGGAGCTGGAAATTCACCCCTCCACTTT. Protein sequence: CASSQEGGGAGNSPLHF.